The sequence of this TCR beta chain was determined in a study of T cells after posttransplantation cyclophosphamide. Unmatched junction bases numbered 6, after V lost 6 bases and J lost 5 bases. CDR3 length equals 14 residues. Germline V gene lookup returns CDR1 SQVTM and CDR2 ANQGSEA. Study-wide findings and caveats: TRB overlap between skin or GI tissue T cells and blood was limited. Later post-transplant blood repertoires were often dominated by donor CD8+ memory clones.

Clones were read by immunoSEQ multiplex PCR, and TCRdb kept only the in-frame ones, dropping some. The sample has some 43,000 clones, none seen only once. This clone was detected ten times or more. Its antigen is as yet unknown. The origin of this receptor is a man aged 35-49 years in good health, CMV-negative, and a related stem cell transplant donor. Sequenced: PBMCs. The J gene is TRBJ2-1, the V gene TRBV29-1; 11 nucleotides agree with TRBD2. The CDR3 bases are TGCAGCGTCGCTGAGGGACTAGCGGACAATGAGCAGTTCTTC. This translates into CSVAEGLADNEQFF.